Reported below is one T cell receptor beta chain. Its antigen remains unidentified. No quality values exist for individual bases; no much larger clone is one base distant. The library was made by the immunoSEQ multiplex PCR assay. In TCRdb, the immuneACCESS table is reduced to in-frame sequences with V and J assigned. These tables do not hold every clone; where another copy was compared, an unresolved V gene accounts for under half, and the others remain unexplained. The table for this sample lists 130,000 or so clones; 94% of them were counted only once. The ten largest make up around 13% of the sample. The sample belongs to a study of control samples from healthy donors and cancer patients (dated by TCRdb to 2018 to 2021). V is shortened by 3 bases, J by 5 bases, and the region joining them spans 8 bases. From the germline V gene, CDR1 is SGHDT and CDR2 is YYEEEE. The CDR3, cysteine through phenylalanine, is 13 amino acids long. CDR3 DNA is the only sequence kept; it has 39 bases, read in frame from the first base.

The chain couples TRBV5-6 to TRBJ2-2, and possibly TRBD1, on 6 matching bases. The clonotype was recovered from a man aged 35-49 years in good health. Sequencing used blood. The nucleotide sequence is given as TGTGCCAGCAGCTCAGGACAGACCGGGGAGCTGTTTTTT. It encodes CASSSGQTGELFF.